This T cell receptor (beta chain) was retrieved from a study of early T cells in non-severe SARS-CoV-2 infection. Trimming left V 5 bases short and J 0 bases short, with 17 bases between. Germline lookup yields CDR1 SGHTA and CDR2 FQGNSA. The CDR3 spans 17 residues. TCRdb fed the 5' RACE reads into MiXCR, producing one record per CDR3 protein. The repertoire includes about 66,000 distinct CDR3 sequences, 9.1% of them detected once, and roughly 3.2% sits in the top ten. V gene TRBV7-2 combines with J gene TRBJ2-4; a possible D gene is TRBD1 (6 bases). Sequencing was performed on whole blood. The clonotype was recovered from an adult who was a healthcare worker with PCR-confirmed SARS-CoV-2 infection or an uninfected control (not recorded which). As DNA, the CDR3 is TGTGCCAGCAGCGAGTCAGGGGTGATTGTAGCCAAAAACATTCAGTACTTC. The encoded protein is CASSESGVIVAKNIQYF.